The rows below give T cell receptor beta chains drawn from one sample of a study of blood T cell repertoires in COVID-19. This table comes from immunoSEQ multiplex PCR, and its TCRdb copy is limited to in-frame clones, with some not included. The sample carries under 300,000 clones, around 90% recorded once. Sequencing was carried out using peripheral blood. Source of these receptors: a woman aged 70-85 years with active or convalescent COVID-19. CDR3s include the opening cysteine and the closing phenylalanine or tryptophan. Fields, in order: clone size, D gene, V gene, J gene, CDR3 DNA, CDR3 protein. The D gene is left open where the match is weak. Size values are once, few and many counts, or a class for expanded clones, and some rows have none.

NA	TRBD1	TRBV5-4	TRBJ1-2	TGTGCCAGCAGCTTGGGTTTTGGACAGGGGGGAGGAGGCTACACCTTC	CASSLGFGQGGGGYTF
NA	NA	TRBV4-3	TRBJ1-1	TGCGCCAGCAGCCAAGAGGAGGGGCGGAACACTGAAGCTTTCTTT	CASSQEEGRNTEAFF
NA	NA	TRBV9	TRBJ1-1	TGTGCCAGCAGCTTTACAGGGTTGAACGCTGAAGCTTTCTTT	CASSFTGLNAEAFF
once	NA	TRBV15	TRBJ2-7	TGTGCCACCAGCAGAGATGGAGGGGGCGCCTACGAGCAGTACTTC	CATSRDGGGAYEQYF
NA	TRBD2	TRBV24-1	TRBJ2-3	TGTGCCACCGGGACTAGCGGGGGTGGCTTTAGCACAGATACGCAGTATTTT	CATGTSGGGFSTDTQYF
NA	NA	TRBV7-9	TRBJ1-5	TGTGCCAGCGGGCCGACAGAGAGCAATCAGCCCCAGCATTTT	CASGPTESNQPQHF
NA	TRBD1	TRBV7-3	TRBJ1-1	TGTGCCAGCAGGTTTCAGGGGGCTGACACTGAAGCTTTCTTT	CASRFQGADTEAFF
once	TRBD1	TRBV5-5	TRBJ2-5	TGTGCCAGCAGCAAGGACAGGGGGCTGGAGACCCAGTACTTC	CASSKDRGLETQYF
once	NA	TRBV6-5	TRBJ1-2	TGTGCCACCCAGAGAACGGGTGAAGGCTTTGGCTACACCTTC	CATQRTGEGFGYTF
NA	TRBD1	TRBV9	TRBJ2-7	TGTGCCAGCAGCCTCTCAGGGGGCTACGAGCAGTACTTC	CASSLSGGYEQYF
NA	NA	TRBV4-1	TRBJ2-3	TGCGCCAGCAGCCAAGGGAGTTACTTACTCACAGATACGCAGTATTTT	CASSQGSYLLTDTQYF
NA	NA	TRBV29-1	TRBJ2-1	TGCAGCTTCTTAACAGGGTACAATGAGCAGTTCTTC	CSFLTGYNEQFF
few	TRBD1	TRBV19	TRBJ1-1	TGTGCCAGTCCGACAGGGCCGAACACTGAAGCTTTCTTT	CASPTGPNTEAFF
once	NA	TRBV4-3	TRBJ1-1	TGCGCCAGCAGCCAAGATCAGACTCGTTTCTTT	CASSQDQTRFF
NA	NA	TRBV5-1	TRBJ2-3	TGCGCCAGCAGCTTGGGACACCGAGGGGATACGCAGTATTTT	CASSLGHRGDTQYF
NA	TRBD2	TRBV4-3	TRBJ2-1	TGCGCCAGCAGCCAAGGCCCAAAAGGGACTAGCGGAATGGGTCGCTCCTACAATGAGCAGTTCTTC	CASSQGPKGTSGMGRSYNEQFF
NA	TRBD1	TRBV9	TRBJ1-5	TGTGCCAGCAGTCCCGGGACAGGGGCCCAACAGCCCCAGCATTTT	CASSPGTGAQQPQHF
once	TRBD2	TRBV5-1	TRBJ2-5	TGCGCCAGCAGCTCCAATCCCGGGACTAGCGGGGGGGCAGTGACCCAGTACTTC	CASSSNPGTSGGAVTQYF
NA	NA	TRBV18	TRBJ1-5	TGTGCCAGCTCTGAGACAGTCGGGAATCAGCCCCAGCATTTT	CASSETVGNQPQHF
NA	NA	TRBV10-1	TRBJ2-3	TGCGCCAGCAGTGGGCAGGTTGGGTCAGATACGCAGTATTTT	CASSGQVGSDTQYF
NA	TRBD1	TRBV5-1	TRBJ1-1	TGCGCCAGCAGCTATACAGGGGGGTCAGACACTGAAGCTTTCTTT	CASSYTGGSDTEAFF
once	NA	TRBV7-9	TRBJ1-4	TGTGCCAGCAGCTTAGCACTAAGCCCAACTAATGAAAAACTGTTTTTT	CASSLALSPTNEKLFF
NA	NA	TRBV6-2/TRBV6-3	TRBJ1-6	TGTGCCAGCAGTTCTACCGGACTGACCTATAATTCACCCCTCCACTTT	CASSSTGLTYNSPLHF
NA	NA	TRBV7-2	TRBJ2-2	TGTGCCAGCAGCTCTCAGGGGGGGGAGCTGTTTTTT	CASSSQGGELFF
NA	NA	TRBV5-1	TRBJ1-2	TGCGCCAGCATAGACGACGGAGATGGCTACACCTTC	CASIDDGDGYTF
once	NA	TRBV2	TRBJ1-5	TGTGCCAGCAAAGGAGGGGCCAACAATCAGCCCCAGCATTTT	CASKGGANNQPQHF
once	NA	TRBV4-3	TRBJ2-3	TGCGCCAGCAGCCAAGCGGGTATCACAGATACGCAGTATTTT	CASSQAGITDTQYF
NA	TRBD2	TRBV4-3	TRBJ2-5	TGCGCCAGCAGCCAAGGGACTAGCCTGAAAGAGACCCAGTACTTC	CASSQGTSLKETQYF
NA	NA	TRBV2	TRBJ1-4	TGTGCCAGCAGTGAAGCGCTTCGAGCGACTAATGAAAAACTGTTTTTT	CASSEALRATNEKLFF
NA	TRBD1	TRBV27	TRBJ2-7	TGTGCCAGCAGCCAATCGACAGGGGGCAGCGAGCAGTACTTC	CASSQSTGGSEQYF
NA	TRBD1	TRBV7-9	TRBJ2-2	TGTGCCAGCAGCCCAGGACAGGTAGTAGACACCGGGGAGCTGTTTTTT	CASSPGQVVDTGELFF
NA	TRBD1	TRBV5-1	TRBJ2-6	TGCGCCAGCAGCTTGGGAGGGACAGGGGCTACCGGGGCCAACGTCCTGACTTTC	CASSLGGTGATGANVLTF
NA	TRBD1	TRBV7-2	TRBJ1-4	TGTGCCAGCAGCTCCCCTGGACAGGGCGAAAAACTGTTTTTT	CASSSPGQGEKLFF
NA	NA	TRBV7-9	TRBJ2-1	TGTGCCAGCAGCTTCTCTAGTAGAACCTCCTCCTACAATGAGCAGTTCTTC	CASSFSSRTSSYNEQFF
NA	NA	TRBV27	TRBJ1-6	TGTGCCAGCAGTTTCCGACGAGGAAATTCACCCCTCCACTTT	CASSFRRGNSPLHF
NA	NA	TRBV18	TRBJ1-1	TGTGCCAGCTCACCTGTACAGGGCCTTCTTGAAGCTTTCTTT	CASSPVQGLLEAFF
NA	TRBD1	TRBV18	TRBJ2-3	TGTGCCAGCTCACCACCGGGACAGGGAAGGGCAGATACGCAGTATTTT	CASSPPGQGRADTQYF
NA	TRBD1	TRBV4-1	TRBJ1-2	TGCGCCAGCAGCCAAGATGGACAGGTATATGGCTACACCTTC	CASSQDGQVYGYTF
once	NA	TRBV19	TRBJ2-3	TGTGCCAGTACCCTCCGGGACTCCAACACAGATACGCAGTATTTT	CASTLRDSNTDTQYF
NA	NA	TRBV5-4	TRBJ2-7	TGTGCCAGCAGCGACTCCGGGTCCTACTACGAGCAGTACTTC	CASSDSGSYYEQYF
NA	NA	TRBV6-5	TRBJ2-4	TGTGCCAGCAGTTCCGAGAACATTCAGTACTTC	CASSSENIQYF
NA	NA	TRBV3-1/TRBV3-2	TRBJ1-1	TGTGCCAGCAGCCATAGGGGATTGAACACTGAAGCTTTCTTT	CASSHRGLNTEAFF
NA	NA	TRBV9	TRBJ1-1	TGTGCCAGCAGCGTTAGAGAGGGAGGCACTGAAGCTTTCTTT	CASSVREGGTEAFF
few	NA	TRBV11-2	TRBJ1-1	TGTGCCAGCAGGTTTAACAGGGACACTGAAGCTTTCTTT	CASRFNRDTEAFF
NA	NA	TRBV15	TRBJ2-7	TGTGCCACCAGCAGGGCCGACGGGGGTAGAACGTTC	CATSRADGGRTF
NA	NA	TRBV6-6	TRBJ2-1	TGTGCCAGCGAAGGACTGACCCGAGGAGAGCAGTTCTTC	CASEGLTRGEQFF